This TCR beta chain appears in the sequencing data of a study of T cell responses to AZD1222 COVID-19 vaccine. On this clone itself: Its antigen remains unidentified.

Overall study results and limits: Baseline seropositivity characterized only six AZD1222 recipients. Targets within unmutated variant regions were reportedly found for nearly half of spike-specific TCRs.

CDR1 and CDR2 from the germline V gene are MNHEY and SVGAGI. The CDR3 is made up of 14 amino acids. J gave up 7 bases and V 8 bases, and 13 bases lay outside the gene matches. The protocol was immunoSEQ multiplex PCR, while the TCRdb copy is restricted to in-frame clones and leaves out a portion. The sample shows 150,000 to 200,000 clones, 80% to 95% of them seen only once. The sequencing used peripheral blood, collected 28 days after the second AZD1222 dose. The chain combines TRBV6-5 with TRBJ1-1; TRBD1 matches at 7 bases. The clonotype comes from an adult who received the AZD1222 COVID-19 vaccine. The CDR3 protein is CASPRSAWTGEAFF. CDR3 sequence (DNA): TGTGCCAGCCCTAGAAGTGCTTGGACAGGTGAAGCTTTCTTT.